The 13 T cell receptor beta chains reported below all come from one sample, sequenced in a study of T cells after yellow fever vaccination (dated by TCRdb to between 2018 and 2021). The library was obtained by 5' RACE. Instrument used: Illumina HiSeq 2500. TCRdb passed the public sequencing reads through fastp at Q25 and MiXCR, retaining productive beta sequences. Every distinct CDR3 protein forms one entry, paired with its most common genes and DNA. The sample includes some 80,000 distinct CDR3 sequences, with about an eighth observed a single time. Around 23% of the sample is taken by the ten largest. The treatment or condition label for this specimen denotes: live attenuated yellow fever vaccine strain. Here the sequenced sample was CD8+ T cells not binding an NS4B(214-222) dextramer, sorted from PBMCs, taken approximately 22 days after the first yellow fever vaccination. The label giving this sample's cell subset or site can be read as: NS4B epitope dextramer-negative CD8 T cells. The receptor source for this set is a man younger than 35 who received the YFV17D yellow fever vaccine.

The chain carries TRBV5-6 and TRBJ1-2; D is unclear. CDR1 and CDR2 (germline): SGHDT, YYEEEE. This CDR3 spans 14 amino acids. V was pared by 4 bases and J by 3 bases, with 13 bases between. The CDR3 reads CASSGTVSHYGYTF. The CDR3, as DNA: TGTGCCAGCAGCGGAACAGTTTCTCACTATGGCTACACCTTC.

The rearrangement links TRBV3-1 to TRBJ2-3; maybe TRBD2 (5 bases). The V and J ends lost 4 bases and 10 bases respectively, with 15 bases between them. From germline, CDR1 is LGHDT and CDR2 YNNKEL (reference sequence). This CDR3 spans 13 amino acids. CDR3 bases: TGTGCCAGCAGCCCATTCGAGGAGGTCCCGCAGTATTTT. This sequence encodes CASSPFEEVPQYF.

The chain uses TRBV2 and TRBJ2-6; no reliable D call. There are 15 residues in the CDR3. The V and J ends lost 2 bases and 0 bases respectively, with 5 bases between them. CDR1 is SNHLY and CDR2 is FYNNEI in the germline V gene. CDR3 sequence (DNA): TGTGCCAGCAGTGAATTTTACTCTGGGGCCAACGTCCTGACTTTC. This codes for CASSEFYSGANVLTF.

The V and J genes are TRBV5-1 and TRBJ1-2; TRBD1 matches 8 bases. Germline CDR1 is SGHRS and CDR2 is YFSETQ. The CDR3 totals 15 residues. The V segment lost 2 bases and the J segment 7 bases; nucleotides outside the gene matches: 10. CDR3 sequence reads: CASSLRQGTSSGYTF. CDR3 nucleotide sequence: TGCGCCAGCAGCTTACGACAGGGGACCTCGTCTGGCTACACCTTC.

This clonotype was found a few times. The chain has TRBV20-1 and TRBJ2-3; no clear D gene. Germline-derived CDR1 and CDR2 are DFQATT and SNEGSKA (reference sequence). Trimming took 6 bases from V and 4 from J, leaving 17 bases between them. CDR3 length equals 14 residues. The CDR3 coding sequence is TGCAGTGCCTCCCGCTGGCGTGAGGCAGATACGCAGTATTTT. Encoded protein: CSASRWREADTQYF.

J is TRBJ2-1 and V is TRBV19, with a weak D call TRBD2 (6 bases). Deletions cut 6 bases from V and 9 bases from J, with 15 bases between. Germline assignment: CDR1 LNHDA and CDR2 SQIVND (reference sequence). The length of the CDR3 is 13 residues. The CDR3 nucleotides are TGTGCCAGTAGCCCGGGGGACGGCGGTGAGCAGTTCTTC. Its translation: CASSPGDGGEQFF.

The chain links TRBV6-5 to TRBJ1-6; no clear D gene. This CDR3 region has 17 residues. V was shortened by 0 bases and J by 4 bases, with 13 bases between the two germline ends. CDR1 is MNHEY and CDR2 is SVGAGI in the germline V gene. CDR3 coding DNA: TGTGCCAGCAGTTACTCGAGTCTTCGGGTATATAATTCACCCCTCCACTTT. Amino acids: CASSYSSLRVYNSPLHF.

The chain carries TRBV29-1 and TRBJ2-1; D is possibly TRBD2 (6 bases). Trimming took 2 bases from V and 6 from J, leaving 14 bases between them. Germline V gene lookup returns CDR1 SQVTM and CDR2 ANQGSEA. This CDR3 is built from 14 residues. This chain's CDR3 is CSVEFVLGGNEQFF. The CDR3 region has the DNA TGCAGCGTTGAATTCGTTCTGGGGGGCAATGAGCAGTTCTTC.

This clonotype was observed a handful of times. The V and J genes are TRBV5-6 and TRBJ2-5; D is unresolved. CDR1 and CDR2 from the germline V gene are SGHDT and YYEEEE. V dropped 5 bases and J dropped 1 base, with 18 bases sitting between them. The CDR3 totals 16 residues. Here the CDR3 reads CASSSFSADTQETQYF. The CDR3 region has the DNA TGTGCCAGCAGTTCATTCTCCGCAGACACCCAAGAGACCCAGTACTTC.

This clonotype has more than one count but fewer than ten. The chain combines TRBV6-5 with TRBJ2-3; 11 nucleotides align to TRBD2. The V segment lost 4 bases and the J segment 2 bases; nucleotides outside the gene matches: 2. Looked up from germline, CDR1 is MNHEY and CDR2 is SVGAGI. The CDR3 totals 15 residues. The DNA of the CDR3 is TGTGCCAGCAGTTGGACTAGCGGGTCCACAGATACGCAGTATTTT. Translated: CASSWTSGSTDTQYF.

This clonotype was seen a few times. The V call is TRBV6-2 or TRBV6-3, the J call TRBJ2-7, with D uncertain. CDR1 is MNHEY, CDR2 SVGEGT, per germline. The germline V and J ends were trimmed by 5 bases and 4 bases, with 9 bases remaining between them. The CDR3 extends over 12 amino acids. The CDR3 region has the DNA TGTGCCAGCAGTAGCCAGGTGTACGAGCAGTACGTC. Its translation: CASSSQVYEQYV.

This clonotype has only a few counts. The chain joins TRBV2 to TRBJ2-5; maybe TRBD1 (7 bases). The germline V and J ends were trimmed by 2 bases and 5 bases, with 15 bases remaining between them. Germline values: CDR1 SNHLY, CDR2 FYNNEI. The CDR3 extends over 15 amino acids. CDR3 nucleotides: TGTGCCAGCAGTGAAACGGCAGGGGGGAGCGAGACCCAGTACTTC. Its translation is CASSETAGGSETQYF.

The table lists this clonotype with a few counts. The chain is built from TRBV13 and TRBJ2-4; 8 nucleotides agree with TRBD1. The length of the CDR3 is 16 residues. The germline CDR1 and CDR2 sequences are PRHDT and FYEKMQ (reference sequence). The trim removed 5 bases at V and 1 base at J, leaving 7 bases unmatched. This CDR3 is CASSHDRGEAKNIQYF. The CDR3 DNA reads as TGTGCCAGCAGCCATGACAGGGGAGAGGCCAAAAACATTCAGTACTTC.